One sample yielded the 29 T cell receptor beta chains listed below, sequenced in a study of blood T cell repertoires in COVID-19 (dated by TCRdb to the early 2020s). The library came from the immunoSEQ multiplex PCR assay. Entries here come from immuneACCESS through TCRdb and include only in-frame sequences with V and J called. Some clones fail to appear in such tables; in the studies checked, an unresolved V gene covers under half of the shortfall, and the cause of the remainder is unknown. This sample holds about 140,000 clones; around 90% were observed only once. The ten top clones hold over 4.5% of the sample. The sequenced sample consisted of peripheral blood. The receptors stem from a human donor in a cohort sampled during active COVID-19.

CDR3 in amino acids: CASSPGPGTEAFF. CDR3 nucleotides: TGTGCCAGCAGCCCCGGCCCGGGGACTGAAGCTTTCTTT. V is TRBV9 and J is TRBJ1-1; no reliable D call. The CDR3 totals 13 residues. CDR1 and CDR2 (germline): SGDLS, YYNGEE. With 4 bases removed from V and 5 bases from J, the gap between germline ends came to 12 bases.

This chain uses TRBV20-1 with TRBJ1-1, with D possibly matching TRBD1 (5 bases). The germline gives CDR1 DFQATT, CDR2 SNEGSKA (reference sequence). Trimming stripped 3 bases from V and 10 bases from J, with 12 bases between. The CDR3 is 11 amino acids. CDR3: CSASRGLGAFF. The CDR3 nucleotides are TGCAGTGCTAGTAGGGGTCTTGGAGCTTTCTTT.

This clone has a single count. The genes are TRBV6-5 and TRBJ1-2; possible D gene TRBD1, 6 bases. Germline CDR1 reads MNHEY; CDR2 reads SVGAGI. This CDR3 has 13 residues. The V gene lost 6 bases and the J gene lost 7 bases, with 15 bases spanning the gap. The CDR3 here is CASRSEGVRGYTF. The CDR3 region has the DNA TGTGCCAGCAGGTCAGAGGGGGTCCGTGGCTACACCTTC.

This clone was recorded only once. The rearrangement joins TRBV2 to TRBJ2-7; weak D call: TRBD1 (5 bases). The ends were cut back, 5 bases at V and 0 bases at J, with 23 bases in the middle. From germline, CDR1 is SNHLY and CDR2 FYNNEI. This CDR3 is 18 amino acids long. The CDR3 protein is CASSTYRQMSDSSYEQYF. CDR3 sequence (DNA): TGTGCCAGCAGTACCTATCGACAGATGAGCGACAGCTCCTACGAGCAGTACTTC.

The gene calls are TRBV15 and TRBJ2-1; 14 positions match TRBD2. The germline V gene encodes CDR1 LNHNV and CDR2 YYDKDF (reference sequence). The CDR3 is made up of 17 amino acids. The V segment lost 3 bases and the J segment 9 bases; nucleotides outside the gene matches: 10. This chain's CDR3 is CATSRGLGTSGSFEQFF. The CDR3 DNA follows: TGTGCCACCAGCAGGGGATTAGGGACTAGCGGGAGCTTTGAGCAGTTCTTC.

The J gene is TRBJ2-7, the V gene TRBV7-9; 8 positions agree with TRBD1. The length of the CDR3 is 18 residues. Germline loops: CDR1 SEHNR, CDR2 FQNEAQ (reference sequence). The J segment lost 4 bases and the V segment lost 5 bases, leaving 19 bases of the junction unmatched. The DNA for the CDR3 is TGTGCCAGCAGCCCTGGTCGTTTTACGAGACAGGGGTTATACGAGCAGTACTTC. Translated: CASSPGRFTRQGLYEQYF.

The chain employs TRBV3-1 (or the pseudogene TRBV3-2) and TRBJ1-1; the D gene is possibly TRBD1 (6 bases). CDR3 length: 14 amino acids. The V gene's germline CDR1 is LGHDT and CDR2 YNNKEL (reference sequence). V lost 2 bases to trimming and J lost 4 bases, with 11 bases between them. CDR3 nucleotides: TGTGCCAGCAGCCAACCCACAGGGCGCACTGAAGCTTTCTTT. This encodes CASSQPTGRTEAFF.

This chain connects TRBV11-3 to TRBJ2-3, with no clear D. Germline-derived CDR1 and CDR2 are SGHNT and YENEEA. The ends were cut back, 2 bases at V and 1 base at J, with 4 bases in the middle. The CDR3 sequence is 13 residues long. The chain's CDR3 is CASSLSRTDTQYF. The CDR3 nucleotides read TGTGCCAGCAGCTTAAGCCGCACAGATACGCAGTATTTT.

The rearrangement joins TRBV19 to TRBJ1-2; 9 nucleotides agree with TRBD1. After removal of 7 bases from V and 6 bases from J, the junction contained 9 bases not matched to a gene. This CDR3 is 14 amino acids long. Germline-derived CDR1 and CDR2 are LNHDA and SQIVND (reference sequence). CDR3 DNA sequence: TGTGCCAGTATCCCTTTTGACAGGGGGGATGGCTACACCTTC. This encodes CASIPFDRGDGYTF.

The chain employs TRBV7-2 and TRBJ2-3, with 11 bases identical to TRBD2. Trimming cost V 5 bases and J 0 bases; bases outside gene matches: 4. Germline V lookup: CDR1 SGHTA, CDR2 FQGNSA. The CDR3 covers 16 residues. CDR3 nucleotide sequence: TGTGCCAGCAGCGGGACTAGCGGAACTAGCACAGATACGCAGTATTTT. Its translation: CASSGTSGTSTDTQYF.

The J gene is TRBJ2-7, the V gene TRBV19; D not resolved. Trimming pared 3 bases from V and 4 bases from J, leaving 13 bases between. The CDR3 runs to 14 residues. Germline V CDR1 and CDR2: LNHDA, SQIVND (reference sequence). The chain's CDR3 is CASSISSVGYEQYF. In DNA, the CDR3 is TGTGCCAGTAGTATTTCGAGCGTTGGTTACGAGCAGTACTTC.

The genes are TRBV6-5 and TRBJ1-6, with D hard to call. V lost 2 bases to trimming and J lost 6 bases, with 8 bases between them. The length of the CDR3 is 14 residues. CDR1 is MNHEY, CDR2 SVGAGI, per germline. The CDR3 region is CASSYGSSNSPLHF. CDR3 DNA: TGTGCCAGCAGTTACGGGAGCAGTAATTCACCCCTCCACTTT.

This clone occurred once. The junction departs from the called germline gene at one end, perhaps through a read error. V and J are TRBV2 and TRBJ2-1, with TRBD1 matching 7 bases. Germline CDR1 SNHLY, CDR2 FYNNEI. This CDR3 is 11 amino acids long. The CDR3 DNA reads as TGTGCCAGCAGTGAAAAGGGGACAGCAGTCTTC. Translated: CASSEKGTAVF.

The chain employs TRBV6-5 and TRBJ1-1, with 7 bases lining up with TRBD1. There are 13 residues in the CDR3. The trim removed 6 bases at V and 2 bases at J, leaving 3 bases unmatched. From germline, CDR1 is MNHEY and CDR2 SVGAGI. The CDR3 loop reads CASRTGFNTEAFF. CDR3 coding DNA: TGTGCCAGCAGGACAGGGTTTAACACTGAAGCTTTCTTT.

CDR3 loop: CASSSSMNTEAFF. The CDR3 nucleotides are TGTGCCAGCAGCTCCAGTATGAACACTGAAGCTTTCTTT. This chain links TRBV7-3 with TRBJ1-1; D is uncertain. This CDR3 has 13 residues. Trimming stripped 4 bases from V and 0 bases from J, with 6 bases between. CDR1 and CDR2 from the germline V gene are SGHTA and FQGTGA.

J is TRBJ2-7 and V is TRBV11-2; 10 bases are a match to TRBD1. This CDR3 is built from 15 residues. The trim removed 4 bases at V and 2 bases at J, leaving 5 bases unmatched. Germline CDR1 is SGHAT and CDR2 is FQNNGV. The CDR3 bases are TGTGCCAGCAGCTCAACCGGGACAGGGGCCTACGAGCAGTACTTC. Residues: CASSSTGTGAYEQYF.

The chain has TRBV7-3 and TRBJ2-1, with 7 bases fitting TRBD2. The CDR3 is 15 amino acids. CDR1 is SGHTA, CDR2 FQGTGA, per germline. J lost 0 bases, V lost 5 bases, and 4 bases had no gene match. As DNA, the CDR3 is TGTGCCAGCAGCCCCGGGAGGAGCTCCTACAATGAGCAGTTCTTC. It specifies CASSPGRSSYNEQFF.

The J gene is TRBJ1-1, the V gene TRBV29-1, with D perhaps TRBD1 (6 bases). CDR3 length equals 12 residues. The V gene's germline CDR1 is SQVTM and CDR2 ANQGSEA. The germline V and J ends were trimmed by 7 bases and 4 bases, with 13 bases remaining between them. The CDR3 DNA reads TGCAGCGCTGGAGAGGGGGGCACTGAAGCTTTCTTT. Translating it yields CSAGEGGTEAFF. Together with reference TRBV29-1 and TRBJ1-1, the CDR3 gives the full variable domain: SAVISQKPSRDICQRGTSLTIQCQVDSQVTMMFWYRQQPGQSLTLIATANQGSEATYESGFVIDKFPISRPNLTFSTLTVSNMSPEDSSIYLCSAGEGGTEAFFGQGTRLTVV.

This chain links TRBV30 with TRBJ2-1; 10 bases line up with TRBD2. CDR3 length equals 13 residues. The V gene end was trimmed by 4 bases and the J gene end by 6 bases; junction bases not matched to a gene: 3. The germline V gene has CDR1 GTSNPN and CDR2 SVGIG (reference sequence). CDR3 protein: CAWNGLAVNEQFF. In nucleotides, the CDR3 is TGTGCCTGGAACGGACTAGCGGTCAATGAGCAGTTCTTC.

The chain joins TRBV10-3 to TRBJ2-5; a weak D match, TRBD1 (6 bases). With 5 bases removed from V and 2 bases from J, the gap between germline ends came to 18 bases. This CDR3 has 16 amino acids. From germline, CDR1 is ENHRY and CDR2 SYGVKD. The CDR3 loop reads CAISSTGGIKQETQYF. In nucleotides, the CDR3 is TGTGCCATCAGTTCGACAGGCGGAATAAAGCAAGAGACCCAGTACTTC.

The CDR3 sequence is CASSLIVGVRNEQFF. CDR3 bases: TGTGCCAGCAGCTTAATCGTAGGAGTTAGGAATGAGCAGTTCTTC. The J gene is TRBJ2-1, the V gene TRBV7-9; D is ambiguous. Trimming removed 2 bases from V and 7 bases from J, with 15 bases in between. CDR1 and CDR2 (germline): SEHNR, FQNEAQ (reference sequence). This CDR3 is built from 15 residues.

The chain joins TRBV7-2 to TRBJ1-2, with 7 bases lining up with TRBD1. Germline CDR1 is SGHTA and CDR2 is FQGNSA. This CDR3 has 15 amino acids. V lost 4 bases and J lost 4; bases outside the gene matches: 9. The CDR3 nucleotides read TGTGCCAGCAGCTCGCGACAGGGTAATATCTATGGCTACACCTTC. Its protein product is CASSSRQGNIYGYTF.

CDR3 bases: TGCAGCGTTGACCCGGGGGGTAGGAATGGCTACACCTTC. This gives the protein CSVDPGGRNGYTF. This rearrangement joins TRBV29-1 to TRBJ1-2; D perhaps matches TRBD1 (5 bases). V was shortened by 3 bases and J by 6 bases, with 14 bases between the two germline ends. Germline assignment: CDR1 SQVTM and CDR2 ANQGSEA. The CDR3 consists of 13 residues.

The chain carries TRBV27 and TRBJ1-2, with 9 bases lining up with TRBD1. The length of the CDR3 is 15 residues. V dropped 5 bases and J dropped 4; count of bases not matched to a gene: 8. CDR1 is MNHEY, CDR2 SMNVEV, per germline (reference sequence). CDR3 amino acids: CASSPWTGASYGYTF. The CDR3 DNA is TGTGCCAGCAGTCCCTGGACAGGGGCTAGCTATGGCTACACCTTC.

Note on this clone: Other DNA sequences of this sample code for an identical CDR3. The CDR3 coding sequence is TGTGCCAGCAGTCGGGACTCTTATGGCTACACCTTC. Translating gives CASSRDSYGYTF. This chain joins TRBV28 and TRBJ1-2; possibly TRBD1 for D (5 bases). Germline CDR1 and CDR2: MDHEN and SYDVKM. Trimming removed 5 bases at V and 5 bases at J, with 9 bases between. CDR3 length equals 12 residues.

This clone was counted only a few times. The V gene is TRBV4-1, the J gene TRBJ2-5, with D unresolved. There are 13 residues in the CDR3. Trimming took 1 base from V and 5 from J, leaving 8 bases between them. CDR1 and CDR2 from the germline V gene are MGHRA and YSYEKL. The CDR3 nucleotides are TGCGCCAGCAGCCAAGTCGGTTTTGAGACCCAGTACTTC. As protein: CASSQVGFETQYF.

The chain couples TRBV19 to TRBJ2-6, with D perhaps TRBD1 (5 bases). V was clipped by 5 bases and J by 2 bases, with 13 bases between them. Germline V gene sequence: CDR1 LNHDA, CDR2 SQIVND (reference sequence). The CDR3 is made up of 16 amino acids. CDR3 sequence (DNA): TGTGCCAGTAGTCCCATCAGGGTCGCTGGGGCCAACGTCCTGACTTTC. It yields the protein CASSPIRVAGANVLTF.

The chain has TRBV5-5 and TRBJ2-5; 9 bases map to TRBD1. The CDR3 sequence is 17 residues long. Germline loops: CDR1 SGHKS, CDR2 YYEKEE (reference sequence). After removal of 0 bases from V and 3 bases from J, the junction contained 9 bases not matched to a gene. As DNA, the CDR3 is TGTGCCAGCAGCTTGGTCGGGAGGTGGACAGGGGAAGAGACCCAGTACTTC. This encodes CASSLVGRWTGEETQYF.

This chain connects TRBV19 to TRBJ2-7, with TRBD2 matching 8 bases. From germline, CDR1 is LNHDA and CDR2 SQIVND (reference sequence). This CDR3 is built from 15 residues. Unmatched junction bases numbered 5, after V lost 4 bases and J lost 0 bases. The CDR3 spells CASSTPGGVSYEQYF. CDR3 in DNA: TGTGCCAGTAGTACCCCGGGGGGGGTCTCCTACGAGCAGTACTTC.